This is a list of T cell receptor beta chains from one sample in a study of beta chain features in type 1 diabetes. Generated by immunoSEQ multiplex PCR, the TCRdb table keeps only in-frame clones and is missing some. This repertoire shows 160,000 or so clones, 7.5% to 10% found once; its top ten account for 2.3%. Sequencing was done on a sample of central memory CD4+ T cells from blood. The receptors stem from a woman younger than 35 in good health. CDR3s include the opening cysteine and the closing phenylalanine or tryptophan. D genes are given only for firm matches. Expanded clones get a size class; other rows say once, few or many, or leave the size out.

d_gene | j_gene | v_gene | abundance | CDR3aa | CDR3nt
TRBD2 | TRBJ2-1 | TRBV23-1 | few | CASRNSGSPGSYNEQFF | TGCGCCAGCAGAAATAGCGGGAGCCCGGGGTCCTACAATGAGCAGTTCTTC
TRBD2 | TRBJ2-1 | TRBV7-9 | . | CASSLASGGFNEQFF | TGTGCCAGCAGCTTAGCGAGCGGGGGCTTCAATGAGCAGTTCTTC
TRBD2 | TRBJ2-2 | TRBV7-9 | . | CASSLGAGDTGELFF | TGTGCCAGCAGCTTAGGAGCGGGAGACACCGGGGAGCTGTTTTTT
TRBD1 | TRBJ1-2 | TRBV29-1 | few | CSVRQGGDYGYTF | TGCAGCGTAAGACAGGGGGGAGACTATGGCTACACCTTC
TRBD2 | TRBJ2-7 | TRBV2 | . | CASSPDQTGGYEQYF | TGTGCCAGCAGTCCCGACCAAACGGGAGGGTACGAGCAGTACTTC
TRBD1 | TRBJ1-6 | TRBV30 | few | CAWSGETGVSPLHF | TGTGCCTGGAGTGGGGAGACAGGGGTCTCACCCCTCCACTTT
. | TRBJ2-3 | TRBV5-1 | . | CASSKTGTSTDTQYF | TGCGCCAGCAGCAAGACAGGAACCAGCACAGATACGCAGTATTTT
TRBD1 | TRBJ2-5 | TRBV6-5 | few | CASSRDRGQQETQYF | TGTGCCAGCAGTAGGGACAGGGGGCAACAAGAGACCCAGTACTTC
TRBD2 | TRBJ2-7 | TRBV4-1 | . | CASSQDPSGFTYEQYF | TGCGCCAGCAGCCAAGATCCTAGCGGGTTCACCTACGAGCAGTACTTC
. | TRBJ1-2 | TRBV11-1 | . | CASSLEGPGDGGYTF | TGTGCCAGCAGCTTAGAAGGGCCAGGGGACGGTGGCTACACCTTC
. | TRBJ1-2 | TRBV14 | many | CASSQDNRGYTF | TGTGCCAGCAGCCAAGATAACAGGGGCTACACCTTC
. | TRBJ2-1 | TRBV12-5 | . | CASGGAGVFNEQFF | TGTGCTAGTGGTGGGGCAGGGGTGTTCAATGAGCAGTTCTTC
TRBD2 | TRBJ2-1 | TRBV6-6 | few | CASSQAGGYNEQFF | TGTGCCAGCAGTCAAGCGGGGGGGTACAATGAGCAGTTCTTC
TRBD1 | TRBJ1-2 | TRBV4-1 | few | CASSQDSGTGGDYGYTF | TGCGCCAGCAGCCAAGATTCCGGGACAGGGGGCGACTATGGCTACACCTTC
TRBD1 | TRBJ2-5 | TRBV5-4 | . | CASSDRDDRGETQYF | TGTGCCAGCAGCGACCGCGACGACAGGGGAGAGACCCAGTACTTC
TRBD2 | TRBJ2-1 | TRBV5-1 | many | CASSLGTSNEQFF | TGCGCCAGCAGCTTGGGGACTAGCAATGAGCAGTTCTTC
. | TRBJ1-2 | TRBV21-1 | . | CASSTLGTSHYGYTF | TGTGCCAGCAGTACCCTTGGGACTTCTCATTATGGCTACACCTTC
. | TRBJ1-1 | TRBV7-9 | . | CASSLQGDEAFF | TGTGCCAGCAGCTTACAGGGCGATGAAGCTTTCTTT
TRBD2 | TRBJ2-1 | TRBV11-2 | . | CASSLAGSGINEQFF | TGTGCCAGCAGCCTAGCGGGTAGCGGGATCAATGAGCAGTTCTTC
. | TRBJ2-3 | TRBV5-4 | . | CASSFVTEDTQYF | TGTGCCAGCAGTTTCGTTACCGAGGATACGCAGTATTTT
TRBD1 | TRBJ1-3 | TRBV6-5 | . | CASSVGTVGNTIYF | TGTGCCAGCAGCGTGGGGACAGTTGGAAACACCATATATTTT
. | TRBJ1-1 | TRBV7-8 | few | CASSQGGGVNTEAFF | TGTGCCAGCTCCCAGGGAGGGGGGGTGAACACTGAAGCTTTCTTT
. | TRBJ2-3 | TRBV10-3 | few | CAISDMSSTDTQYF | TGTGCCATCAGTGATATGAGCAGCACAGATACGCAGTATTTT
TRBD2 | TRBJ2-5 | TRBV9 | few | CASSVGLAVTETQYF | TGTGCCAGCAGCGTAGGACTAGCGGTAACGGAGACCCAGTACTTC
. | TRBJ1-6 | TRBV9 | . | CASSAGGSPLHF | TGTGCCAGCAGCGCCGGGGGTTCACCCCTCCACTTT
. | TRBJ1-6 | TRBV6-5 | once | CASSGLNSPLHF | TGTGCCAGCAGCGGACTTAATTCACCCCTCCACTTT
TRBD2 | TRBJ2-1 | TRBV30 | few | CAWSLAGGPGEQFF | TGTGCCTGGAGTCTAGCGGGAGGGCCAGGTGAGCAGTTCTTC